The rows below give T cell receptor beta chains drawn from one sample of a study of T cell responses to AZD1222 COVID-19 vaccine. TCRdb's table, derived via immunoSEQ multiplex PCR, lists solely in-frame clones and lacks some. The data hold 200,000 or so clones, with around 87% observed a single time. Sample: peripheral blood, taken on day 0 of MenACWY control vaccination. The receptors stem from an adult in good health. Each CDR3 is given with its conserved first and last residue. The order of the fields is clone size, J gene, D gene, V gene, CDR3 DNA, CDR3 protein. D genes are given only for firm matches. Size is stated for part of the rows, as once, few or many counts, or as a class when the clone is expanded.

NA TRBJ2-7 NA TRBV3-1/TRBV3-2 TGTGCCAGCAGCCTCAGGGGAAGGCTCTACGAGCAGTACTTC CASSLRGRLYEQYF
NA TRBJ2-3 NA TRBV20-1 TGCAGTGCTCGTGAAGAGATATACACAGATACGCAGTATTTT CSAREEIYTDTQYF
NA TRBJ1-2 TRBD1 TRBV9 TGTGCCAGCACCAACTCCGGGACAGGGGGGACTGGCTACACCTTC CASTNSGTGGTGYTF
NA TRBJ2-7 NA TRBV5-6 TGTGCCAGCAGCTTGTTACAGGGACTCTACGAGCAGTACTTC CASSLLQGLYEQYF
NA TRBJ2-7 NA TRBV28 TGTGCCAGCAGTTTGCAGGGAATCCCCTACGAGCAGTACTTC CASSLQGIPYEQYF
NA TRBJ1-2 TRBD1 TRBV11-3 TGTGCCAGCAGTATCTCAGGGGGCATCTATGGCTACACCTTC CASSISGGIYGYTF
NA TRBJ2-1 TRBD1 TRBV9 TGTGCCAGCAGCCCGGGACAGGTTTTCGATGAGCAGTTCTTC CASSPGQVFDEQFF
NA TRBJ2-2 NA TRBV14 TGTGCCAGCAGCCAAGGTGGGAGAGCCGGGGAGCTGTTTTTT CASSQGGRAGELFF
NA TRBJ1-5 NA TRBV19 TGTGCCAGTAGTCCTGACGTTGGGCAGCCCCAGCATTTT CASSPDVGQPQHF
NA TRBJ1-4 NA TRBV16 TGTGCCAGCAGCCAATTTCTCGGGAAACTGTTTTTT CASSQFLGKLFF
NA TRBJ1-2 TRBD1 TRBV28 TGTGCCAGCAGTACCGGGACAGGGGCCTTCTCTAACTATGGCTACACCTTC CASSTGTGAFSNYGYTF
NA TRBJ2-2 TRBD1 TRBV11-2 TGTGCCAGCAGCTTAGTGACAGGGCCCGGGGAGCTGTTTTTT CASSLVTGPGELFF
once TRBJ2-7 TRBD1 TRBV11-2 TGTGCCAGCAGACGACCGGGACAGGGGTCTACGGAGCAGTACTTC CASRRPGQGSTEQYF
NA TRBJ1-1 NA TRBV5-1 TGCGCCAGCAGCTTCAAGGGGCAGAACACTGAAGCTTTCTTT CASSFKGQNTEAFF